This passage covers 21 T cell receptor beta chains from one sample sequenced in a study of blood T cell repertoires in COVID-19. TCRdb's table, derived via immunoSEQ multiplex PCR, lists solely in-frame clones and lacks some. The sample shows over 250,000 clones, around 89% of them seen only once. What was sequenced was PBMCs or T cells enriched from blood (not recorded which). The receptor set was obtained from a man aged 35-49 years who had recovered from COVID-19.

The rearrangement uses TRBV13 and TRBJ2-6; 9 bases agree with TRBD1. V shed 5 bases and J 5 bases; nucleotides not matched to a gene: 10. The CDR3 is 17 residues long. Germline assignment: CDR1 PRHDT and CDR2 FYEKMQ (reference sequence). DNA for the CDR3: TGTGCCAGCAGCGGCCGGGACAGGGTGATTCGGGCCAACGTCCTGACTTTC. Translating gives CASSGRDRVIRANVLTF.

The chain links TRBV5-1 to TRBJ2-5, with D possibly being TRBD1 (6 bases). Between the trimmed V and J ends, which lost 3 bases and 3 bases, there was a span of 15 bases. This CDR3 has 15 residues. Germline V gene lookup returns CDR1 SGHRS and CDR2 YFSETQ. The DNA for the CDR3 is TGCGCCAGCAGCTCGGACAGATACCAAGAAGAGACCCAGTACTTC. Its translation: CASSSDRYQEETQYF.

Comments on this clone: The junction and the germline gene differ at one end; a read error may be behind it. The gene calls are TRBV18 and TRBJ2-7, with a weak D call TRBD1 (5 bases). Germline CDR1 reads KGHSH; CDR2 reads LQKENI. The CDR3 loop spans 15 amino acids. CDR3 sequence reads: CASSRDSDASFEQYF. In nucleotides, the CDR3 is TGTGCCAGCTCAAGAGACAGCGACGCCTCCTTCGAGCAGTACTTC.

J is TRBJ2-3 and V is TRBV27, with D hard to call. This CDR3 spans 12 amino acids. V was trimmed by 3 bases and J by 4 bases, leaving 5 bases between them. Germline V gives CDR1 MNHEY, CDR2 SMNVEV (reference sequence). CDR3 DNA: TGTGCCAGCAGTTTCAATTCAGATACGCAGTATTTT. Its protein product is CASSFNSDTQYF.

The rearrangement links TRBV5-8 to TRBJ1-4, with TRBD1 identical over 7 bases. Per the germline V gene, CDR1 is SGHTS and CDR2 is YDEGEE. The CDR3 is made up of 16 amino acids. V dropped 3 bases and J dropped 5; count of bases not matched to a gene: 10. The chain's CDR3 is CASSSPLGQPNEKLFF. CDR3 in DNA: TGTGCCAGCAGCTCACCGTTGGGACAGCCGAATGAAAAACTGTTTTTT. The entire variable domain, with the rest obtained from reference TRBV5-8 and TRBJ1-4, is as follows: EAGVTQSPTHLIKTRGQQATLRCSPISGHTSVYWYQQALGLGLQFLLWYDEGEERNRGNFPPRFSGRQFPNYSSELNVNALELEDSALYLCASSSPLGQPNEKLFFGSGTQLSVL.

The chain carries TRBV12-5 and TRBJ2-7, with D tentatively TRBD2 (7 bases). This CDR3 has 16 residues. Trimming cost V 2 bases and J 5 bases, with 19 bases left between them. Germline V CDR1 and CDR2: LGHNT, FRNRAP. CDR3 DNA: TGTGCTAGTGGTTTGAACCTCGGGGAGGGGGGCCACGAGCAGTACTTC. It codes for CASGLNLGEGGHEQYF. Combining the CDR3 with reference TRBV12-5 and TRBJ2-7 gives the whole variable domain DARVTQTPRHKVTEMGQEVTMRCQPILGHNTVFWYRQTMMQGLELLAYFRNRAPLDDSGMPKDRFSAEMPDATLATLKIQPSEPRDSAVYFCASGLNLGEGGHEQYFGPGTRLTVT.

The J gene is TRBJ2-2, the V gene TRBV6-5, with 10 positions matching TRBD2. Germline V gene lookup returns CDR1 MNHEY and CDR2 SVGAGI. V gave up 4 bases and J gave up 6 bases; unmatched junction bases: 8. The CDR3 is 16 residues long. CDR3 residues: CASSSLSGRASGELFF. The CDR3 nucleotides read TGTGCCAGCAGTTCCCTAAGCGGGAGGGCGTCCGGGGAGCTGTTTTTT.

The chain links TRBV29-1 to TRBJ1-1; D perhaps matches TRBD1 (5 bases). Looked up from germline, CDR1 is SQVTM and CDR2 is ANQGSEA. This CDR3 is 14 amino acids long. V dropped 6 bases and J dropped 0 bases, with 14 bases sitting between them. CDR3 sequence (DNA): TGCAGCGTGCTAGGGGCGGGAGTGAACACTGAAGCTTTCTTT. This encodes CSVLGAGVNTEAFF.

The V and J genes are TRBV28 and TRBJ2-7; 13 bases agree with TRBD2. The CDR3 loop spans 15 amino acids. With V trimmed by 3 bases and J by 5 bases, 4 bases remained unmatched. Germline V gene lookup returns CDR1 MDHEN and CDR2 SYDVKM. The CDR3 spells CASSLTSGRLHEQYF. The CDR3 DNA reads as TGTGCCAGCAGTTTGACTAGCGGGAGGCTCCACGAGCAGTACTTC.

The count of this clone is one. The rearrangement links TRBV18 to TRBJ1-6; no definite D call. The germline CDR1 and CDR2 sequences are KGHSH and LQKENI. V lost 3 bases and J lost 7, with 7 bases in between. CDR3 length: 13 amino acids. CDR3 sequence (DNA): TGTGCCAGCTCACCGCCCCTAAATTCACCCCTCCACTTT. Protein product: CASSPPLNSPLHF.

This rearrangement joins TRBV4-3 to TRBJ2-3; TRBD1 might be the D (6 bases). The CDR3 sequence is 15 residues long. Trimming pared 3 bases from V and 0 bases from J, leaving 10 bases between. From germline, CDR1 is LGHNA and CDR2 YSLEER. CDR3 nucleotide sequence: TGCGCCAGCAGCCAGGGGGCTCTTAGCACAGATACGCAGTATTTT. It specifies CASSQGALSTDTQYF.

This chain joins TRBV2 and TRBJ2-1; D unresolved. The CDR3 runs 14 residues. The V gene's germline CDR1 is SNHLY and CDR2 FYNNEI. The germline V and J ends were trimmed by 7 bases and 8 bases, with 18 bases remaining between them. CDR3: CASKVQGLVDEQFF. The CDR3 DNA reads TGTGCCAGCAAGGTCCAAGGTCTAGTGGATGAGCAGTTCTTC.

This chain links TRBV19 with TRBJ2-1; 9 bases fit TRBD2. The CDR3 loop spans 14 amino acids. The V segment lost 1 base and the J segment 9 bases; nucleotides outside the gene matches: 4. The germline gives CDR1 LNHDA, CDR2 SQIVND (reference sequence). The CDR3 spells CASSIGGGAGEQFF. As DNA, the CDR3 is TGTGCCAGTAGTATAGGCGGGGGGGCTGGTGAGCAGTTCTTC. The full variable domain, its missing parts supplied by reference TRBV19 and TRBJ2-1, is DGGITQSPKYLFRKEGQNVTLSCEQNLNHDAMYWYRQDPGQGLRLIYYSQIVNDFQKGDIAEGYSVSREKKESFPLTVTSAQKNPTAFYLCASSIGGGAGEQFFGPGTRLTVL.

CDR3 in amino acids: CASRSVGTGEQYF. The CDR3, as DNA: TGTGCCAGCAGGTCGGTGGGCACCGGCGAGCAGTACTTC. The rearrangement joins TRBV12-3 or TRBV12-4 to TRBJ2-7; D unresolved. Trimming took 6 bases from V and 6 from J, leaving 15 bases between them. CDR3 size: 13 residues.

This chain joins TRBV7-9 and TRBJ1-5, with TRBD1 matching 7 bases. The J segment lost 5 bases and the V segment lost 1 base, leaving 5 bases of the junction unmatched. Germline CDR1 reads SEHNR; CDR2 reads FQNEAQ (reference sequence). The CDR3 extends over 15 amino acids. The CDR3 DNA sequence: TGTGCCAGCAGCTTAGGACAGGGTGAATATCAGCCCCAGCATTTT. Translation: CASSLGQGEYQPQHF.

The CDR3 reads CASSPSGRLAGKADTQYF. DNA of the CDR3: TGTGCCAGCAGCCCAAGCGGGCGACTAGCGGGAAAAGCAGATACGCAGTATTTT. V gene TRBV3-1 (or the pseudogene TRBV3-2) combines with J gene TRBJ2-3; TRBD2 aligns across 11 bases. Germline V gene lookup returns CDR1 LGHDT and CDR2 YNNKEL (reference sequence). V shed 4 bases and J 4 bases; nucleotides not matched to a gene: 13. This CDR3 is 18 amino acids long.

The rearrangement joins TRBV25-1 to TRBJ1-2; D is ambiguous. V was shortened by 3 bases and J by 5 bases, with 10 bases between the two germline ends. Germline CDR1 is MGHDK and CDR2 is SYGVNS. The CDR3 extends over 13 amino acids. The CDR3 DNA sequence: TGTGCCAGCAGTGAGTTCTCCGTTTATGGCTACACCTTC. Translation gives CASSEFSVYGYTF.

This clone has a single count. Written as DNA, the CDR3 is TGTGCCAGCAGTACCGGGACAGGGGCTGGGGCCAACGTCCTGACTTTC. Its protein is CASSTGTGAGANVLTF. The gene calls are TRBV2 and TRBJ2-6; 10 nucleotides line up with TRBD1. Germline V gene sequence: CDR1 SNHLY, CDR2 FYNNEI. The CDR3 runs 16 residues. The V and J ends lost 5 bases and 2 bases, in that order; junction bases with no gene match: 3.

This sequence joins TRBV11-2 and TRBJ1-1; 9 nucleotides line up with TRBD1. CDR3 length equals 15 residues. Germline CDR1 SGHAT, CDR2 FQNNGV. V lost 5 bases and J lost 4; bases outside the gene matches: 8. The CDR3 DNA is TGTGCCAGCAGCCGCACCGGGACAGGGATCACTGAAGCTTTCTTT. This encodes CASSRTGTGITEAFF.

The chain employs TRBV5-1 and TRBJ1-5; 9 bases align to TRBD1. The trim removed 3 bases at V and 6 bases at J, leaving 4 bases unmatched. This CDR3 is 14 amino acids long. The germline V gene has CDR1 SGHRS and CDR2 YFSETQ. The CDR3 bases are TGCGCCAGCAGCTGGGACAGGGAGACTCAGCCCCAGCATTTT. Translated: CASSWDRETQPQHF.

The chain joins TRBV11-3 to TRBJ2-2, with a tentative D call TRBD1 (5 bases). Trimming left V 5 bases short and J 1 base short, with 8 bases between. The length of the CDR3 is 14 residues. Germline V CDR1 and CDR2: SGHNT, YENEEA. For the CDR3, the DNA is TGTGCCAGCAGCCCCAGGGAGAACACCGGGGAGCTGTTTTTT. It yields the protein CASSPRENTGELFF.